The source of this T cell receptor (beta chain) is a study of T cells after yellow fever vaccination. Study findings and constraints: Relatively few clonotypes were ones that appeared in both CD4 and CD8 compartments. Researchers cautioned that FACS-sorted repertoires could harbor abundant clonotypes contaminating from the bulk population. Most primary-vaccination clones reappeared after the booster (around 95% CD4, about 88% CD8).

Of note for this clonotype: Its specificity is not known.

A single record per CDR3 protein comes from TCRdb applying MiXCR to the 5' RACE reads. This sample has about 630,000 distinct CDR3 sequences; roughly 12% occur once, and the top ten carry just under 15%. The TCR originated in a man aged 30 to 39 who received the YFV17D yellow fever vaccine. The sample here was PBMCs, taken on the day of the yellow fever booster vaccination.

This CDR3 is CASSQLASKGGDTQYF. For the CDR3, the DNA is TGCGCCAGCAGCCAACTAGCTTCGAAGGGTGGAGATACGCAGTATTTT. This chain links TRBV4-3 with TRBJ2-3; weak D call: TRBD2 (5 bases). Germline CDR1 LGHNA, CDR2 YSLEER. V was cut by 2 bases and J by 5 bases, with 17 bases left in between. The CDR3 has 16 residues.